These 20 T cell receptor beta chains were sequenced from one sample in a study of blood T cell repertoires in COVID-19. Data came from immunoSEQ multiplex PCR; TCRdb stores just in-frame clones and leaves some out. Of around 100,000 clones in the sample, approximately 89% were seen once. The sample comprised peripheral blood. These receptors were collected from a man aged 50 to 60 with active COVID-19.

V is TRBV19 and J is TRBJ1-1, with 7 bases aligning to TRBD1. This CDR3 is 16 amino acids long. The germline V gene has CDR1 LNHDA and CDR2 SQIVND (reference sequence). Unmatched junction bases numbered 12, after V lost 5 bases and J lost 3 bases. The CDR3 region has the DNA TGTGCCAGTAGTGATTCTTCCGGGACAGTACACACTGAAGCTTTCTTT. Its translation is CASSDSSGTVHTEAFF.

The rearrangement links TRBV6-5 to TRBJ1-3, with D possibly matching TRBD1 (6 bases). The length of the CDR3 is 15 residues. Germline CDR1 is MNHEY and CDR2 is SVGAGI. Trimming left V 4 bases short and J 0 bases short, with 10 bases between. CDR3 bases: TGTGCCAGCAGTTCGACAGGTCCCTCTGGAAACACCATATATTTT. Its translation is CASSSTGPSGNTIYF.

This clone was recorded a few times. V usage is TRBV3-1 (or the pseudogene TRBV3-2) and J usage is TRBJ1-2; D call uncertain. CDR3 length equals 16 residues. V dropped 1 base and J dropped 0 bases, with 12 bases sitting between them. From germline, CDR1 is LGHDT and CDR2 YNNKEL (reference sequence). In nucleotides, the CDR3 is TGTGCCAGCAGCCAAGGGCTGGTTGGAGCTAACTATGGCTACACCTTC. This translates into CASSQGLVGANYGYTF.

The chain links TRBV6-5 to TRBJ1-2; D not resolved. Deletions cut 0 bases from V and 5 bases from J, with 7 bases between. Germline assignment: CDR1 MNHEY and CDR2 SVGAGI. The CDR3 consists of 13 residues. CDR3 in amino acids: CASSYSPVYGYTF. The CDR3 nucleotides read TGTGCCAGCAGTTACTCCCCAGTTTATGGCTACACCTTC.

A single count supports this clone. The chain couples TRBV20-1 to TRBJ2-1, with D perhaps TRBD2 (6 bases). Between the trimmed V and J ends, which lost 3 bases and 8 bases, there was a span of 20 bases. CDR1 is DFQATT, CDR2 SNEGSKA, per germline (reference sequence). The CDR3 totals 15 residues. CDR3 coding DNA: TGCAGTGCTAGTATACGGGAGCAGGTTGGGCATGAGCAGTTCTTC. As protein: CSASIREQVGHEQFF.

The CDR3 DNA reads as TGTGCCAGCACCCGACAGGGGGCAGCCAAAAACATTCAGTACTTC. This encodes CASTRQGAAKNIQYF. The gene calls are TRBV28 and TRBJ2-4; TRBD1 matches 10 bases. From germline, CDR1 is MDHEN and CDR2 SYDVKM. Germline trimming cut 7 bases from V and 0 bases from J; bases unmatched to any gene: 3. The CDR3 has 15 residues.

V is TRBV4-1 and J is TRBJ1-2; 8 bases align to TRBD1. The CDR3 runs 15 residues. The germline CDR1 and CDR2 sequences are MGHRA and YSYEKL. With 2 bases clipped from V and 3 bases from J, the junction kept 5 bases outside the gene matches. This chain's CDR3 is CASSQRGGQDYGYTF. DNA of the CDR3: TGCGCCAGCAGCCAACGCGGGGGACAGGACTATGGCTACACCTTC.

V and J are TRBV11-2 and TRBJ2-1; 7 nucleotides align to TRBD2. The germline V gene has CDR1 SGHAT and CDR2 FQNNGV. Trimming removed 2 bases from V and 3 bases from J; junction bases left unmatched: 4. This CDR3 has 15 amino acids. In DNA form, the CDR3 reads TGTGCCAGCAGCTTACGGACTAGAAACTACAATGAGCAGTTCTTC. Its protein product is CASSLRTRNYNEQFF.

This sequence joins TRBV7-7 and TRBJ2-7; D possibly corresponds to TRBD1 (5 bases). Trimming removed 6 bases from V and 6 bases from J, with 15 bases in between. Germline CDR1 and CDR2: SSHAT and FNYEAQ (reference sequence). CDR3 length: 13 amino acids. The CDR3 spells CASSSGASGEQYF. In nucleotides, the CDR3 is TGTGCCAGCAGTTCTGGGGCCTCCGGCGAGCAGTACTTC.

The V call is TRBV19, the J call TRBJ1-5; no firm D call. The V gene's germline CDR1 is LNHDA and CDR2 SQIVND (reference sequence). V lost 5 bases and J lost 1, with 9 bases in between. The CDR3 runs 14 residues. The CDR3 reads CASSLGLSNQPQHF. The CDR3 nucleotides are TGTGCCAGTAGTTTAGGGCTGAGCAATCAGCCCCAGCATTTT.

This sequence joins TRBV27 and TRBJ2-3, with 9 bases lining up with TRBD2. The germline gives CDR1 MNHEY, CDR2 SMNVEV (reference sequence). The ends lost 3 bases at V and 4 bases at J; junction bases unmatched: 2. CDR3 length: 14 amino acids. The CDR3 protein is CASSFSGSPDTQYF. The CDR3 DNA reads TGTGCCAGCAGTTTTAGCGGGAGCCCAGATACGCAGTATTTT.

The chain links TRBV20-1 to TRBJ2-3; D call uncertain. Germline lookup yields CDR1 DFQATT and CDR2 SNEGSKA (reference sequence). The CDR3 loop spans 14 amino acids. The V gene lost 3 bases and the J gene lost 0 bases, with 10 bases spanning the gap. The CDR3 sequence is CSASKLGSTDTQYF. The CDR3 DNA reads TGCAGTGCTAGTAAGCTAGGAAGCACAGATACGCAGTATTTT.

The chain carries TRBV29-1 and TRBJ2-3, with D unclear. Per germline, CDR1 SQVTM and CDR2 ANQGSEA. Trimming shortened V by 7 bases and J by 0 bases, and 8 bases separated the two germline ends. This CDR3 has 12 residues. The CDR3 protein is CSGSVSTDTQYF. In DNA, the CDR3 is TGCAGCGGGTCAGTTAGCACAGATACGCAGTATTTT.

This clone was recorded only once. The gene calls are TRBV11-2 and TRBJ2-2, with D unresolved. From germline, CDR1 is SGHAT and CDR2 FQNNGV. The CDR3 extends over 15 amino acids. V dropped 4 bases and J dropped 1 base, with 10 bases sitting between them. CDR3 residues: CASSSHVLNTGELFF. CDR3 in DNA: TGTGCCAGCAGCTCACATGTCCTGAACACCGGGGAGCTGTTTTTT.

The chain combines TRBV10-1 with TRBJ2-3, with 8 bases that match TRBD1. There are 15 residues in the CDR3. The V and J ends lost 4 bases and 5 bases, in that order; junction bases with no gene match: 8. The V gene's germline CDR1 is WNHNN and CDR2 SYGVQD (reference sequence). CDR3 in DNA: TGCGCCAGCAGTGCCGGACAGGGTTGGGTAGATACGCAGTATTTT. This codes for CASSAGQGWVDTQYF.

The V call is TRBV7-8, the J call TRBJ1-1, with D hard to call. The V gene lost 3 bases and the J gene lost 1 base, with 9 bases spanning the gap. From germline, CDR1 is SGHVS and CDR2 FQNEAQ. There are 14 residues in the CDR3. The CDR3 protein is CASSFRRENTEAFF. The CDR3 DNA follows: TGTGCCAGCAGCTTCCGACGGGAGAACACTGAAGCTTTCTTT.

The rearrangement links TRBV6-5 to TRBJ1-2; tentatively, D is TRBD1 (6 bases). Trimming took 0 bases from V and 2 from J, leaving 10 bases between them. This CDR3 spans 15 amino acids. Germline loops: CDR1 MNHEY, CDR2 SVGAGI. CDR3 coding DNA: TGTGCCAGCAGTTACTCAATCCAGGGGAACTATGGCTACACCTTC. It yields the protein CASSYSIQGNYGYTF.

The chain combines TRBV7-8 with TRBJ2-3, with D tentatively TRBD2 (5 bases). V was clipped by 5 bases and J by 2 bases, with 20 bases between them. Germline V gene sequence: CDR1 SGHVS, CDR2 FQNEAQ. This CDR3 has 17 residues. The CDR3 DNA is TGTGCCAGCAGCCCCCTAGCTTGGCTAGAGGTCACAGATACGCAGTATTTT. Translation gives CASSPLAWLEVTDTQYF.

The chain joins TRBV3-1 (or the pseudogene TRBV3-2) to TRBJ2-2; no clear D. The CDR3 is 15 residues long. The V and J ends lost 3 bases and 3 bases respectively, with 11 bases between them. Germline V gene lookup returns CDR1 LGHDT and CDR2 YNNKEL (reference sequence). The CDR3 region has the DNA TGTGCCAGCAGCCAGGTAGACACCCACACCGGGGAGCTGTTTTTT. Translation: CASSQVDTHTGELFF.

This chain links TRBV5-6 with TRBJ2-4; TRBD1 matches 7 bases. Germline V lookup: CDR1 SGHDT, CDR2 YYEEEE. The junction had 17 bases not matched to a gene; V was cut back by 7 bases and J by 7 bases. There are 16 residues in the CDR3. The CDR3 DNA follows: TGTGCCAGCTCAGGGGACAAGGGGGCTCCTTCGAACATTCAGTACTTC. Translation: CASSGDKGAPSNIQYF.